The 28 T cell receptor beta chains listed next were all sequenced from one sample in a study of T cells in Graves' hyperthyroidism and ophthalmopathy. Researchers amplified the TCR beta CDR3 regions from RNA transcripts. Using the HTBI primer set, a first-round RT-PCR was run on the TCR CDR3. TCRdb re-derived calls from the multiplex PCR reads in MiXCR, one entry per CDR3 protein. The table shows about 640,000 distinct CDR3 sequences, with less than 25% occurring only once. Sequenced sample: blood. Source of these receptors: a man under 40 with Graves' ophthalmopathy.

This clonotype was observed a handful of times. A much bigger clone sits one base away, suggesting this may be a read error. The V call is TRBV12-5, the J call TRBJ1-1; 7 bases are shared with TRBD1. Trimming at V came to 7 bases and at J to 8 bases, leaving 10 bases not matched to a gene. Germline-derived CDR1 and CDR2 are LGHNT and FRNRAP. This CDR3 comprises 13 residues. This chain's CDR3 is CASAKTGQREAFF. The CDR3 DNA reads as TGTGCTAGTGCCAAAACGGGACAGAGAGAAGCTTTCTTT.

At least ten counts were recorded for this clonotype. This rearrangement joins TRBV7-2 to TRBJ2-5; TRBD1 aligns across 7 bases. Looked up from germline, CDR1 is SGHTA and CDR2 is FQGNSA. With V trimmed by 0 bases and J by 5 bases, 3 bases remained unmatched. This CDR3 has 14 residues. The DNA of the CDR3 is TGTGCCAGCAGCTTAGCAGGGGGCGCCGAGACCCAGTACTTC. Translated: CASSLAGGAETQYF.

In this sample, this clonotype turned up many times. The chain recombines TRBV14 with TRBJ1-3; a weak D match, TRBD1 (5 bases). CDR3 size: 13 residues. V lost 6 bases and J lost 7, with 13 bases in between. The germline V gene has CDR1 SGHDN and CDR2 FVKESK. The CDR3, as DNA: TGTGCCAGCAGTCTTCAGGGAGGGAACACCATATATTTT. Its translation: CASSLQGGNTIYF.

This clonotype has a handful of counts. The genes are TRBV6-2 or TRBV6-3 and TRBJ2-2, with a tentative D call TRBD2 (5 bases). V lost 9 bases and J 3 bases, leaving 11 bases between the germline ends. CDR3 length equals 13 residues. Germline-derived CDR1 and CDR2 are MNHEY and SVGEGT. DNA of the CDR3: TGTGCCAGTTTCGGGGATGACACCGGGGAGCTGTTTTTT. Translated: CASFGDDTGELFF.

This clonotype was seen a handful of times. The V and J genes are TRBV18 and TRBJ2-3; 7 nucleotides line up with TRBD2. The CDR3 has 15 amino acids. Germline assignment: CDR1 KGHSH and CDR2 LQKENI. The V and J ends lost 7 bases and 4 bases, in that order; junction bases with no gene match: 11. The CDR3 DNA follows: TGTGCCAGCTTCCCTAGGACTAGTGGAGCAGATACGCAGTATTTT. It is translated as CASFPRTSGADTQYF. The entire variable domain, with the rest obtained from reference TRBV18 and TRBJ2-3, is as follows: NAGVMQNPRHLVRRRGQEARLRCSPMKGHSHVYWYRQLPEEGLKFMVYLQKENIIDESGMPKERFSAEFPKEGPSILRIQQVVRGDSAAYFCASFPRTSGADTQYFGPGTRLTVL.

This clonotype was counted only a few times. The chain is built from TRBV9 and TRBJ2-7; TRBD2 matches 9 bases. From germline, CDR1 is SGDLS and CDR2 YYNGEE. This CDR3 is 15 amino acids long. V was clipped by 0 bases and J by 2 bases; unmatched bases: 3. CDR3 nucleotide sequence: TGTGCCAGCAGCGTAGGACTAGCGGAGACCTACGAGCAGTACTTC. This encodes CASSVGLAETYEQYF. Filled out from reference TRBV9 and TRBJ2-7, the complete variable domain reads DSGVTQTPKHLITATGQRVTLRCSPRSGDLSVYWYQQSLDQGLQFLIQYYNGEERAKGNILERFSAQQFPDLHSELNLSSLELGDSALYFCASSVGLAETYEQYFGPGTRLTVT.

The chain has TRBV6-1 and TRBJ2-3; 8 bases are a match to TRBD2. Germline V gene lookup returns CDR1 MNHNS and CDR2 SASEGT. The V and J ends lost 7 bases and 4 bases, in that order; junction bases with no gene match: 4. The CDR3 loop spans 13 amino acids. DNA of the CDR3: TGTGCCAGCACAAAGCGGGAGTCAGATACGCAGTATTTT. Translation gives CASTKRESDTQYF.

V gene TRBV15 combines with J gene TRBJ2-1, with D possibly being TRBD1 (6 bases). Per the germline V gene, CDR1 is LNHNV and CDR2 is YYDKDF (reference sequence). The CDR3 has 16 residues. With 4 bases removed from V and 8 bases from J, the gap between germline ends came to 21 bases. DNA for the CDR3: TGTGCCACCAGCATCGGGTCCAGACAGGCGATTTATGAGCAGTTCTTC. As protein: CATSIGSRQAIYEQFF.

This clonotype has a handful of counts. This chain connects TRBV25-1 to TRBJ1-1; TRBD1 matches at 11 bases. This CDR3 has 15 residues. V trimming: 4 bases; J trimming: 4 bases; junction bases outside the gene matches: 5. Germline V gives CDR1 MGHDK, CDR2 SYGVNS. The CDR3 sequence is CASSGAGTGGTEAFF. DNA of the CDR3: TGTGCCAGCAGTGGTGCCGGGACAGGGGGCACTGAAGCTTTCTTT. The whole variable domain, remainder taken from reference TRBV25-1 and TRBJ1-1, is EADIYQTPRYLVIGTGKKITLECSQTMGHDKMYWYQQDPGMELHLIHYSYGVNSTEKGDLSSESTVSRIRTEHFPLTLESARPSHTSQYLCASSGAGTGGTEAFFGQGTRLTVV.

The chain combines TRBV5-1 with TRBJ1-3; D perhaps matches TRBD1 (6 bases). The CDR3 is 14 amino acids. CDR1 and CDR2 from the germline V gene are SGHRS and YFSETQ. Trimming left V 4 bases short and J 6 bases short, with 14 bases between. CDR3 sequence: CASSAPGQENTIYF. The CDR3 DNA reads TGCGCCAGCAGCGCACCGGGACAAGAAAACACCATATATTTT.

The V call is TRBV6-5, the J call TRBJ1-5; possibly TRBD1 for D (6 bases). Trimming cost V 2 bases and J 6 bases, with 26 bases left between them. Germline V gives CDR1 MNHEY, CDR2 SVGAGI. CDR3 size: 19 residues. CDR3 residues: CASSYRGEGSRVLGQPQHF. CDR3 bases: TGTGCCAGCAGTTACAGGGGGGAGGGGTCCAGGGTTTTAGGTCAGCCCCAGCATTTT.

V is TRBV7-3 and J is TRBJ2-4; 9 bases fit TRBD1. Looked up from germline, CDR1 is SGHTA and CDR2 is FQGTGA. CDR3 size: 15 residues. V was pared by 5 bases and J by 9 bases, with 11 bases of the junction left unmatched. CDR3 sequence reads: CASSLTGGASGIQYF. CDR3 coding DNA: TGTGCCAGCAGCCTCACAGGGGGCGCATCCGGCATTCAGTACTTC.

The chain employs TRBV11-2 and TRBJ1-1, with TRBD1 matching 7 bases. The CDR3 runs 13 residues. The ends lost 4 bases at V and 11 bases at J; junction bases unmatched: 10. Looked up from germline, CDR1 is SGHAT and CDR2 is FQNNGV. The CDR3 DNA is TGTGCCAGCAGCTATGCCGCAGGGGGTTGGGCTTTCTTT. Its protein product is CASSYAAGGWAFF.

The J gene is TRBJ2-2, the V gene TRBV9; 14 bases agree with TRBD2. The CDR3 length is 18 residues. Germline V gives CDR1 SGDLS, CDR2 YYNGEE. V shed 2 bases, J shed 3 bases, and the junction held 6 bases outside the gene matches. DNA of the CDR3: TGTGCCAGCAGCGTTTCGGGACTAGCGGGAGTGTACACCGGGGAGCTGTTTTTT. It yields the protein CASSVSGLAGVYTGELFF.

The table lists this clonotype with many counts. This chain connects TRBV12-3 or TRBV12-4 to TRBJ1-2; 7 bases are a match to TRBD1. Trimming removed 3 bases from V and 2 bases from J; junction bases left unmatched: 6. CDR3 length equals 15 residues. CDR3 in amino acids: CASSFLGGANYGYTF. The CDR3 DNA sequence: TGTGCCAGCAGTTTCTTAGGGGGCGCGAACTATGGCTACACCTTC.

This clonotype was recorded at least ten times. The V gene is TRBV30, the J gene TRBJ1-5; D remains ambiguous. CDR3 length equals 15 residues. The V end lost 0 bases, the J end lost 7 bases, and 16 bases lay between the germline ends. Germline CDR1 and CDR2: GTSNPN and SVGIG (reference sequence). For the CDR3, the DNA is TGTGCCTGGAGTGTAGTAGGGCTCTCTTCACAGCCCCAGCATTTT. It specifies CAWSVVGLSSQPQHF.

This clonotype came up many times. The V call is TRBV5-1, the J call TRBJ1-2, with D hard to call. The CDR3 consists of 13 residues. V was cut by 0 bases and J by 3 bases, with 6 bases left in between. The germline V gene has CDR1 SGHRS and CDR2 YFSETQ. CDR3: CASSLVGDYGYTF. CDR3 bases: TGCGCCAGCAGCTTGGTTGGAGACTATGGCTACACCTTC.

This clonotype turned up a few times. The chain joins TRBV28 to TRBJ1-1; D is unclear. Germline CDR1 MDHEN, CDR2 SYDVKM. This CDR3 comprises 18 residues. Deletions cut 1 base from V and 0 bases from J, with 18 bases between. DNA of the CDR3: TGTGCCAGCAGTTTATCGTCTTGGAGTGGCAGGATGAACACTGAAGCTTTCTTT. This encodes CASSLSSWSGRMNTEAFF.

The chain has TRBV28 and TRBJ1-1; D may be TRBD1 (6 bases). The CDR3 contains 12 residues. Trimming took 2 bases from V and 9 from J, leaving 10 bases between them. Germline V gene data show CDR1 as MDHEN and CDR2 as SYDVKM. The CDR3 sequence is CASSLGGAKAFF. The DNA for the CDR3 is TGTGCCAGCAGTTTAGGGGGCGCTAAAGCTTTCTTT. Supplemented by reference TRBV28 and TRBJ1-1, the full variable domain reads DVKVTQSSRYLVKRTGEKVFLECVQDMDHENMFWYRQDPGLGLRLIYFSYDVKMKEKGDIPEGYSVSREKKERFSLILESASTNQTSMYLCASSLGGAKAFFGQGTRLTVV.

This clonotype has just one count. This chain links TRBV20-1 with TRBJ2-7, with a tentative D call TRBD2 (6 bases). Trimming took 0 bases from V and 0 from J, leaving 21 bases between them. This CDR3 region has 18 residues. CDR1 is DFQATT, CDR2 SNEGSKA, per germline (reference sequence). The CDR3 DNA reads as TGCAGTGCTAGAGATGGGGGGACGGGCAGCTGGGGCTCCTACGAGCAGTACTTC. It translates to CSARDGGTGSWGSYEQYF.

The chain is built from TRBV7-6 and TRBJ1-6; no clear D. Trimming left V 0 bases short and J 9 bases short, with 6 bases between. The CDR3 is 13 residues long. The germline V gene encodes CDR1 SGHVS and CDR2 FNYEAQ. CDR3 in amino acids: CASSLAESSPLHF. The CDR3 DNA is TGTGCCAGCAGCTTAGCGGAGAGTTCACCCCTCCACTTT.

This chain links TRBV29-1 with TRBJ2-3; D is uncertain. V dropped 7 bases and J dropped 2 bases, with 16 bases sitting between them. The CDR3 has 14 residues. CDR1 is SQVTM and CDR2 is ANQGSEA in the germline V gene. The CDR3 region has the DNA TGCAGCGCCCTGACCAGGCCCCTCACAGATACGCAGTATTTT. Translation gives CSALTRPLTDTQYF.

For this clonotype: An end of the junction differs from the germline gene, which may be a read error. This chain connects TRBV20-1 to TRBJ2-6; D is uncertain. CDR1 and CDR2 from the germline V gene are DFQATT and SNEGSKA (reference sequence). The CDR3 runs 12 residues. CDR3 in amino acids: CSARVDGHTGAF. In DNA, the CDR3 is TGCAGTGCTAGAGTAGACGGTCATACCGGCGCTTTC.

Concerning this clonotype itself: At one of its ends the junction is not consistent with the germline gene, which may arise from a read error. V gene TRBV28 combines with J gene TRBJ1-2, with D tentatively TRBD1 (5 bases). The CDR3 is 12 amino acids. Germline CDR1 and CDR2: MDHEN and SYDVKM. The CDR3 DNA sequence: TGTGCCAGCAGCCTCAGGGAAACCGGCTACGCCTTC. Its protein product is CASSLRETGYAF.

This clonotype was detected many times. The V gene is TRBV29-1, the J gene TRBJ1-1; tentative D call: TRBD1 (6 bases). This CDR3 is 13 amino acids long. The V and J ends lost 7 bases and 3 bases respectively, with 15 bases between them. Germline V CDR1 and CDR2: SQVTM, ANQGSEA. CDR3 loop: CSATGNVDTEAFF. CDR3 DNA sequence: TGCAGCGCTACAGGGAATGTGGACACTGAAGCTTTCTTT.

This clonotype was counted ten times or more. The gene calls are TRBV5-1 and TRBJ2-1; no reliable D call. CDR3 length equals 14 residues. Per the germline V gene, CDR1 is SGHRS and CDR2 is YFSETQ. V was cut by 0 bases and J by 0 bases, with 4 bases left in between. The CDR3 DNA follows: TGCGCCAGCAGCTTGGGGGTCTCCTACAATGAGCAGTTCTTC. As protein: CASSLGVSYNEQFF.

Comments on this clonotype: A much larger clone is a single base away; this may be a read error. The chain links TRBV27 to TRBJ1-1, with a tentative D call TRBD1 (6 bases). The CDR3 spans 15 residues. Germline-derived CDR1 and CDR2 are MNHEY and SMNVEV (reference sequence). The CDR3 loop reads CATSLGGGANTEAFF. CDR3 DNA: TGTGCCACCAGTTTAGGGGGGGGGGCGAACACTGAAGCTTTCTTT.

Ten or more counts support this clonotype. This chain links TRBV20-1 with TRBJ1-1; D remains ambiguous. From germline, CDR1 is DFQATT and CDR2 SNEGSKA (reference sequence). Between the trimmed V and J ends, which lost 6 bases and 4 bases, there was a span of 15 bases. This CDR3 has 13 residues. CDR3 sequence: CSAVGSGITEAFF. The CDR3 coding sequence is TGCAGTGCCGTTGGTTCGGGTATCACTGAAGCTTTCTTT.